The 3 T cell receptor beta chains presented below share a single source sample, sequenced in a study of long-term antiretroviral therapy in people with HIV. With survey level as its setting, the immunoSEQ assay was v3.0. Here immunoSEQ multiplex PCR was the method, and the copy in TCRdb shows in-frame clones only, minus some. This sample carries approximately 3,300 clones, about 88% of them seen once, and the ten largest clones take around 4.7%. Source: unsorted PBMCs, taken 0.3 years after starting antiretroviral therapy. The receptors here all came from a woman between 50 and 59 years old with HIV.

V usage is TRBV19 and J usage is TRBJ1-6; TRBD1 matches at 8 bases. The CDR3 totals 13 residues. Germline CDR1 reads LNHDA; CDR2 reads SQIVND (reference sequence). Trimming took 6 bases from V and 7 from J; bases not matched to a gene: 2. This CDR3 is CASSDRGNSPLHF. CDR3 coding DNA: TGTGCCAGTAGCGACAGGGGAAATTCACCCCTCCACTTT.

This rearrangement joins TRBV4-3 to TRBJ1-2; D is perhaps TRBD1 (5 bases). V lost 1 base and J 7 bases, leaving 13 bases between the germline ends. The CDR3 is 14 residues long. Germline loops: CDR1 LGHNA, CDR2 YSLEER. The CDR3 nucleotides are TGCGCCAGCAGCCAAGTATCGGCAGGGCCTGGCTACACCTTC. Translating it yields CASSQVSAGPGYTF.

The gene calls are TRBV7-9 and TRBJ2-5; no definite D call. The V end was cut by 1 base, the J end by 3 bases, with 6 bases between. The CDR3 covers 13 residues. Germline CDR1 is SEHNR and CDR2 is FQNEAQ (reference sequence). The CDR3 sequence is CASSLGYKETQYF. In DNA form, the CDR3 reads TGTGCCAGCAGCTTAGGGTACAAAGAGACCCAGTACTTC.